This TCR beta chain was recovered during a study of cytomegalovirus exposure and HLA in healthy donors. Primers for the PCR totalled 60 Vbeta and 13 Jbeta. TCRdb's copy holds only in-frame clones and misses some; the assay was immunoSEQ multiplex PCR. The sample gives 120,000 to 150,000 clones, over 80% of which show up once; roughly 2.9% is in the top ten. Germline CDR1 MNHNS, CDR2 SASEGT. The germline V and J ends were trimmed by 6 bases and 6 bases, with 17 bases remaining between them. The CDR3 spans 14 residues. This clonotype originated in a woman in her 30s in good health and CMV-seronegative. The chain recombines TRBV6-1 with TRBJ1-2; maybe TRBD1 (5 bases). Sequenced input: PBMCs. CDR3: CASSLERRRDGYTF. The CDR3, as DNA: TGTGCCAGCAGCCTAGAACGTCGCAGGGATGGCTACACCTTC.